These 17 T cell receptor beta chains share one sample of origin, sequenced in a study of OX40 agonist ivuxolimab in advanced cancers. Using immunoSEQ multiplex PCR, the repertoire was profiled, and TCRdb retains in-frame clones only, with some absent. The sample holds about 46,000 clones; approximately 83% are singletons and the top ten take 1.5% to 2%. Material: CD4+ or CD8+ T cells sorted from blood, obtained in a trial of the OX40 agonist ivuxolimab. The receptors stem from an adult with an advanced solid tumor such as melanoma, head and neck, liver or kidney cancer.

The chain carries TRBV7-2 and TRBJ2-3; possible D gene TRBD1, 5 bases. Germline CDR1 and CDR2: SGHTA and FQGNSA. V was trimmed by 4 bases and J by 4 bases, leaving 12 bases between them. This CDR3 comprises 14 residues. The CDR3 sequence: CASSSQKGPDTQYF. The CDR3 nucleotides are TGTGCCAGCAGCTCCCAAAAGGGGCCAGATACGCAGTATTTT.

This clone turned up a few times. The rearrangement uses TRBV19 and TRBJ2-3; 8 bases are shared with TRBD1. With V trimmed by 8 bases and J by 8 bases, 15 bases remained unmatched. The CDR3 has 15 residues. In germline, CDR1 is LNHDA, CDR2 SQIVND (reference sequence). The CDR3 spells CASVETGQAWGTQYF. As DNA, the CDR3 is TGTGCCAGTGTAGAGACGGGACAGGCTTGGGGTACGCAGTATTTT.

This clone was recorded only once. The V call is TRBV16, the J call TRBJ1-5; no reliable D call. Per germline, CDR1 KGHSY and CDR2 FQNENV. V was shortened by 0 bases and J by 7 bases, with 13 bases between the two germline ends. CDR3 length: 15 amino acids. The CDR3 loop reads CASSQSTSDVQPQHF. In DNA form, the CDR3 reads TGTGCCAGCAGCCAATCGACGTCGGACGTGCAGCCCCAGCATTTT.

This clone came up a few times. This chain connects TRBV6-1 to TRBJ2-4; TRBD1 matches 9 bases. CDR1 and CDR2 (germline): MNHNS, SASEGT. The junction had 9 bases not matched to a gene; V was cut back by 6 bases and J by 6 bases. This CDR3 is built from 15 residues. CDR3 nucleotide sequence: TGTGCCAGCAGGGGAGGCCGGGACAGGGTAAACATTCAGTACTTC. Translating gives CASRGGRDRVNIQYF.

The chain uses TRBV19 and TRBJ2-3, with 11 positions matching TRBD2. CDR1 LNHDA and CDR2 SQIVND come from the germline V gene (reference sequence). The CDR3 loop spans 16 amino acids. Germline trimming cut 5 bases from V and 2 bases from J; bases unmatched to any gene: 6. The CDR3 loop is CASSGRLAGNTDTQYF. Here the CDR3 DNA reads TGTGCCAGTAGTGGGCGACTAGCGGGGAACACAGATACGCAGTATTTT.

V is TRBV6-1 and J is TRBJ2-3; TRBD1 or TRBD2 may be the D gene (5 bases each). Trimming removed 2 bases from V and 3 bases from J, with 15 bases in between. The CDR3 has 16 amino acids. CDR1 is MNHNS and CDR2 is SASEGT in the germline V gene. CDR3 in amino acids: CASSETPGRKTDTQYF. The CDR3 region has the DNA TGTGCCAGCAGTGAAACTCCGGGACGGAAGACAGATACGCAGTATTTT.

The chain has TRBV4-2 and TRBJ2-1; 8 bases align to TRBD2. V gave up 0 bases and J gave up 6 bases; unmatched junction bases: 19. This CDR3 is 20 amino acids long. Germline V lookup: CDR1 LGHNA, CDR2 YNFKEQ. CDR3 sequence reads: CASSQDPRGASSIYFNEQFF. The CDR3 region has the DNA TGTGCCAGCAGCCAAGACCCGCGGGGGGCTTCTTCGATCTACTTCAATGAGCAGTTCTTC.

The V gene is TRBV19, the J gene TRBJ1-2; D gene ambiguous. The CDR3 spans 13 residues. Germline V gene sequence: CDR1 LNHDA, CDR2 SQIVND (reference sequence). Deletions cut 3 bases from V and 2 bases from J, with 7 bases between. The CDR3 DNA sequence: TGTGCCAGTAGTATCGCATTAAACTATGGCTACACCTTC. Protein: CASSIALNYGYTF. Supplemented by reference TRBV19 and TRBJ1-2, the full variable domain reads DGGITQSPKYLFRKEGQNVTLSCEQNLNHDAMYWYRQDPGQGLRLIYYSQIVNDFQKGDIAEGYSVSREKKESFPLTVTSAQKNPTAFYLCASSIALNYGYTFGSGTRLTVV.

The CDR3 is CASRRDITYEQYF. CDR3 in DNA: TGTGCCAGCCGCCGGGACATCACCTACGAGCAGTACTTC. This chain links TRBV2 with TRBJ2-7, with D maybe TRBD1 (6 bases). The CDR3 runs 13 residues. The V end lost 8 bases, the J end lost 2 bases, and 13 bases lay between the germline ends. The germline CDR1 and CDR2 sequences are SNHLY and FYNNEI.

This clone came up once. V gene TRBV10-3 combines with J gene TRBJ1-3; 8 bases map to TRBD1. Trimming removed 11 bases from V and 4 bases from J; junction bases left unmatched: 4. This CDR3 is built from 12 residues. Germline lookup yields CDR1 ENHRY and CDR2 SYGVKD. CDR3 bases: TGTGCCCATCAGGGGGCGGGAAACACCATATATTTT. Translation gives CAHQGAGNTIYF.

V and J are TRBV28 and TRBJ2-7; unclear D gene. Trimming removed 1 base from V and 2 bases from J, with 6 bases in between. Germline V lookup: CDR1 MDHEN, CDR2 SYDVKM. The CDR3 is 13 residues long. The CDR3 protein is CASSLSAPYEQYF. CDR3 nucleotides: TGTGCCAGCAGTTTATCGGCCCCCTACGAGCAGTACTTC.

The chain combines TRBV7-9 with TRBJ1-5, with D hard to call. The V gene's germline CDR1 is SEHNR and CDR2 FQNEAQ (reference sequence). Trimming shortened V by 0 bases and J by 7 bases, and 7 bases separated the two germline ends. The CDR3 totals 13 residues. This chain's CDR3 is CASSLAREQPQHF. CDR3 nucleotides: TGTGCCAGCAGCTTAGCTAGGGAGCAGCCCCAGCATTTT.

J is TRBJ2-2 and V is TRBV7-3; D perhaps matches TRBD1 (5 bases). V lost 2 bases and J 1 base, leaving 5 bases between the germline ends. The CDR3 covers 14 residues. Per the germline V gene, CDR1 is SGHTA and CDR2 is FQGTGA. The CDR3 DNA is TGTGCCAGCAGCTTAGGACAGAACACCGGGGAGCTGTTTTTT. Its protein is CASSLGQNTGELFF.

The chain employs TRBV11-2 and TRBJ1-2, with 7 positions matching TRBD1. Per germline, CDR1 SGHAT and CDR2 FQNNGV. CDR3 length: 18 amino acids. V dropped 5 bases and J dropped 0; count of bases not matched to a gene: 15. The CDR3, as DNA: TGTGCCAGCAGCGGACGGGACAGCCCCTATACAGCTAACTATGGCTACACCTTC. It codes for CASSGRDSPYTANYGYTF.

The sample holds one count of this clone. The V and J genes are TRBV5-5 and TRBJ2-7; D might be TRBD2 (6 bases). Trimming took off 4 bases at V and 2 bases at J, with 16 bases between the two ends. The germline V gene encodes CDR1 SGHKS and CDR2 YYEKEE (reference sequence). The CDR3 covers 15 residues. The CDR3 loop reads CASSHWRDGTYEQYF. Written as DNA, the CDR3 is TGTGCCAGCAGCCATTGGCGGGACGGTACCTACGAGCAGTACTTC.

The V and J genes are TRBV5-6 and TRBJ1-6; no clear D gene. The CDR3 is 16 amino acids. Trimming removed 2 bases from V and 0 bases from J, with 9 bases in between. CDR1 SGHDT and CDR2 YYEEEE come from the germline V gene. The DNA of the CDR3 is TGTGCCAGCAGCTTTTATACCGGCTCCTATAATTCACCCCTCCACTTT. It encodes CASSFYTGSYNSPLHF.

The rearrangement joins TRBV19 to TRBJ1-5; 7 bases are shared with TRBD1. CDR3 length: 15 amino acids. V dropped 1 base and J dropped 4; count of bases not matched to a gene: 4. In germline, CDR1 is LNHDA, CDR2 SQIVND (reference sequence). The CDR3, as DNA: TGTGCCAGTAGTATAGTGACAGGGATGAATCAGCCCCAGCATTTT. Translating it yields CASSIVTGMNQPQHF.